This T cell receptor (beta chain) was sequenced during a study of blood T cell repertoires in COVID-19. This clone was counted once. Here immunoSEQ multiplex PCR was the method, and the copy in TCRdb shows in-frame clones only, minus some. The table has around 130,000 clones, around 86% seen once; the top ten hold roughly 18%. This CDR3 is built from 18 residues. V trimming: 0 bases; J trimming: 0 bases; junction bases outside the gene matches: 5. Germline CDR1 SGHRS, CDR2 YFSETQ. This clonotype was obtained from a woman aged 45-60 years who had recovered from COVID-19. Sequenced input: peripheral blood. V and J are TRBV5-1 and TRBJ2-1; 11 bases match TRBD2. CDR3 coding DNA: TGCGCCAGCAGCTTGGCTAGCGGGGGGACCTTCTCCTACAATGAGCAGTTCTTC. Its translation is CASSLASGGTFSYNEQFF.